The 18 T cell receptor beta chains given below trace back to one sample, sequenced in a study of T cells in Graves' hyperthyroidism and ophthalmopathy. Template material for amplifying TCR beta CDR3 regions consisted of RNA transcripts. With the HTBI primer set, the TCR CDR3 went through a first round of RT-PCR. Using its own MiXCR run on the multiplex PCR reads, TCRdb lists one record per CDR3 protein. Of some 740,000 distinct CDR3 sequences listed, approximately 14% are singletons. Sequenced input: blood. The receptors come from a woman under 30 with Graves' hyperthyroidism.

V usage is TRBV12-3 or TRBV12-4 and J usage is TRBJ1-5; D is unresolved. The CDR3 has 16 residues. Between the trimmed V and J ends, which lost 4 bases and 2 bases, there was a span of 15 bases. For the CDR3, the DNA is TGTGCCAGCAGTTCTTTACCGTTCGGTGGCAATCAGCCCCAGCATTTT. Protein sequence: CASSSLPFGGNQPQHF.

The chain carries TRBV6-1 and TRBJ2-7; D unresolved. CDR1 is MNHNS and CDR2 is SASEGT in the germline V gene. The V end was cut by 5 bases, the J end by 4 bases, with 12 bases between. The CDR3 has 13 amino acids. As DNA, the CDR3 is TGTGCCAGCAGTCCTCTCCCTTCGTACGAGCAGTACTTC. It specifies CASSPLPSYEQYF.

CDR3 residues: CATIPLGGRTDTQYF. As DNA, the CDR3 is TGTGCCACCATACCCCTCGGAGGTCGCACAGATACGCAGTATTTT. The chain employs TRBV6-1 and TRBJ2-3; D perhaps matches TRBD2 (5 bases). Germline V gene data show CDR1 as MNHNS and CDR2 as SASEGT. V dropped 10 bases and J dropped 1 base, with 18 bases sitting between them. There are 15 residues in the CDR3.

Turning to this clonotype: A single base separates this from a much larger clone, so it may be a read error. The rearrangement links TRBV18 to TRBJ1-4; tentatively, D is TRBD1 (6 bases). The CDR3 has 13 residues. Per the germline V gene, CDR1 is KGHSH and CDR2 is LQKENI. CDR3: CASSPDRSEKLSF. The CDR3 coding sequence is TGTGCCAGCTCACCGGACAGATCTGAAAAACTGTCTTTT.

The chain combines TRBV12-3 or TRBV12-4 with TRBJ2-3; no clear D gene. The CDR3 totals 14 residues. The V gene lost 4 bases and the J gene lost 4 bases, with 12 bases spanning the gap. The CDR3 sequence is CASSSFSSPDTQYF. The CDR3 nucleotides read TGTGCCAGCAGTTCCTTTAGCTCCCCAGATACGCAGTATTTT.

As to this clonotype: A read error is possible here, since a much larger clone lies one base away. The V and J genes are TRBV27 and TRBJ2-1; TRBD2 matches at 11 bases. CDR1 MNHEY and CDR2 SMNVEV come from the germline V gene (reference sequence). This CDR3 comprises 19 residues. The J segment lost 3 bases and the V segment lost 4 bases, leaving 14 bases of the junction unmatched. In DNA, the CDR3 is TGTGCCAGCAGTTGGATCCAAGAGGGACTAGCGGCCCGCTACAATGAGCAGTTCTTC. Translated, it gives CASSWIQEGLAARYNEQFF.

The chain employs TRBV7-9 and TRBJ2-7; TRBD1 aligns across 9 bases. This CDR3 spans 15 amino acids. J lost 1 base, V lost 5 bases, and 6 bases had no gene match. Germline CDR1 SEHNR, CDR2 FQNEAQ (reference sequence). CDR3 amino acids: CASSTPGQGSYEQYF. In nucleotides, the CDR3 is TGTGCCAGCAGCACCCCGGGACAGGGATCCTACGAGCAGTACTTC.

Ten or more counts support this clonotype. CDR3 in amino acids: CASSRQAGFAYNEQFF. CDR3 coding DNA: TGTGCCAGCTCACGACAGGCGGGATTCGCCTACAATGAGCAGTTCTTC. The chain joins TRBV18 to TRBJ2-1; D is possibly TRBD1 or TRBD2 (6 bases each). Trimming left V 4 bases short and J 2 bases short, with 15 bases between. CDR1 is KGHSH and CDR2 is LQKENI in the germline V gene. The CDR3 consists of 16 residues.

This clonotype was seen a handful of times. This chain links TRBV5-1 with TRBJ2-5; 10 positions match TRBD2. The J segment lost 4 bases and the V segment lost 3 bases, leaving 9 bases of the junction unmatched. The CDR3 loop spans 16 amino acids. Germline assignment: CDR1 SGHRS and CDR2 YFSETQ. CDR3 DNA: TGCGCCAGCAGCTCCTCTGGGCTAGCGGGAGCAGAGACCCAGTACTTC. It yields the protein CASSSSGLAGAETQYF.

On this clonotype: It may be a read error: a sequence one base away is much more abundant. V is TRBV12-3 or TRBV12-4 and J is TRBJ2-5; a weak D match, TRBD2 (6 bases). The CDR3 runs to 14 residues. Deletions cut 7 bases from V and 3 bases from J, with 15 bases between. The chain's CDR3 is CASTPVVAEETQYF. CDR3 sequence (DNA): TGTGCCAGCACCCCGGTGGTAGCGGAAGAGACCCAGTACTTC.

This clonotype was seen more than once but under ten times. The genes are TRBV6-1 and TRBJ1-2; 8 nucleotides match TRBD1. V lost 6 bases and J lost 12; bases outside the gene matches: 12. CDR1 is MNHNS and CDR2 is SASEGT in the germline V gene. The CDR3 runs to 13 residues. The CDR3 DNA sequence: TGTGCCAGCAGGGCAGGGGGCGCCGGGAGGGACACCTTC. It codes for CASRAGGAGRDTF.

This clonotype was counted at least ten times. V is TRBV28 and J is TRBJ2-2; D gene uncertain. Per germline, CDR1 MDHEN and CDR2 SYDVKM. The CDR3 spans 13 residues. The ends were cut back, 8 bases at V and 1 base at J, with 8 bases in the middle. CDR3 sequence: CASRNRNTGELFF. The DNA of the CDR3 is TGTGCCAGCCGGAACAGGAACACCGGGGAGCTGTTTTTT.

Many counts were recorded for this clonotype. V and J are TRBV3-1 and TRBJ1-5, with D maybe TRBD1 (5 bases). V dropped 1 base and J dropped 6 bases, with 10 bases sitting between them. Germline V gene sequence: CDR1 LGHDT, CDR2 YNNKEL (reference sequence). The CDR3 runs to 14 residues. The DNA of the CDR3 is TGTGCCAGCAGCCAAGGGAGGGGTCGTCAGCCCCAGCATTTT. The encoded protein is CASSQGRGRQPQHF.

This clonotype came up many times. The chain employs TRBV7-9 and TRBJ1-2; D is uncertain. The CDR3 extends over 13 amino acids. V shed 4 bases and J shed 2 bases, with 8 bases lying between them. Germline assignment: CDR1 SEHNR and CDR2 FQNEAQ (reference sequence). The CDR3 DNA reads as TGTGCCAGCAGCTGGTTCGGAAACTATGGCTACACCTTC. Its translation is CASSWFGNYGYTF.

This clonotype was found many times. This rearrangement joins TRBV2 to TRBJ2-4; TRBD2 matches 10 bases. The V gene's germline CDR1 is SNHLY and CDR2 FYNNEI. Trimming cost V 6 bases and J 0 bases; bases outside gene matches: 14. The CDR3 has 19 residues. This CDR3 reads CASRFRAGGTSLAKNIQYF. DNA for the CDR3: TGTGCCAGCAGGTTTAGAGCGGGAGGGACATCCCTAGCCAAAAACATTCAGTACTTC.

This clonotype turned up a few times. The chain uses TRBV9 and TRBJ2-1; TRBD2 agrees at 9 bases. V shed 0 bases and J 6 bases; nucleotides not matched to a gene: 13. This CDR3 comprises 18 residues. The V gene's germline CDR1 is SGDLS and CDR2 YYNGEE. The CDR3 is CASSVAPPVAGASNEQFF. DNA for the CDR3: TGTGCCAGCAGCGTAGCCCCCCCAGTAGCGGGGGCCTCCAATGAGCAGTTCTTC.

This clonotype has only one observation. V is TRBV12-3 or TRBV12-4 and J is TRBJ2-5, with D perhaps TRBD1 (5 bases). The length of the CDR3 is 14 residues. Trimming took 6 bases from V and 5 from J, leaving 16 bases between them. Written as DNA, the CDR3 is TGTGCCAGCAGCCCAGGGATCGGTGGGGAGACCCAGTACTTC. Translation gives CASSPGIGGETQYF.

Many counts were recorded for this clonotype. The chain couples TRBV18 to TRBJ1-1, with D unclear. The CDR3 covers 13 residues. The V end lost 4 bases, the J end lost 1 base, and 7 bases lay between the germline ends. Germline V lookup: CDR1 KGHSH, CDR2 LQKENI. In DNA form, the CDR3 reads TGTGCCAGCTCACGAGGAAGGAACACTGAAGCTTTCTTT. It yields the protein CASSRGRNTEAFF.